The text below deals with one T cell receptor (beta chain). This specimen belongs to a study of control samples from healthy donors and cancer patients. Germline lookup yields CDR1 GTSNPN and CDR2 SVGIG (reference sequence). V lost 8 bases and J lost 5; bases outside the gene matches: 8. There are 12 residues in the CDR3. Using immunoSEQ multiplex PCR, the repertoire was profiled, and TCRdb retains in-frame clones only, with some absent. The sample has 20,000 to 25,000 clones; approximately 85% are singletons. This clonotype was obtained from a man aged 60-69 years with head and neck cancer. The chain couples TRBV30 to TRBJ2-7; TRBD1 agrees at 8 bases. Sequencing input: PBMCs. The CDR3 nucleotides read TGTGCCGGGGGGACAGGTTCGGACGAGCAGTACTTC. Translating gives CAGGTGSDEQYF.